The entry below describes one T cell receptor (beta chain). Its antigen is as yet unknown. Unique molecular identifiers were used in preparing the TCRbeta library. TCRdb itself ran the PCR reads through MiXCR, one entry per CDR3 protein. The sample consists of over 150,000 distinct CDR3 sequences, 11% of them appearing once. The entry originates in a study of T-cell reconstitution after alpha-beta-depleted transplantation in children. Trimming took 5 bases from V and 4 from J; bases not matched to a gene: 9. CDR1 and CDR2 from the germline V gene are SNHLY and FYNNEI. This CDR3 is 16 amino acids long. Study findings and constraints: At the one-year point after transplant, T-cell counts and TCRbeta diversity were found to come mostly from T cells that had been newly produced. In patients about two months after transplant, alpha-beta T cells reportedly arose from several hundred expanded graft clones. Surviving recipient cells, namely T cells and thymic progenitors, were the source of high day-60 TCRbeta diversity in some patients.

Specimen: PBMCs, collected before TCRalphabeta/CD19-depleted stem cell transplant. This chain links TRBV2 with TRBJ1-1; 11 bases are a match to TRBD1. This sequence was found in a boy aged 2 to 10 with acute myeloid leukemia, due to receive a stem cell transplant. For the CDR3, the DNA is TGTGCCAGCAGTCACGGGACAGGGGGATGGAGCACTGAAGCTTTCTTT. This sequence encodes CASSHGTGGWSTEAFF.